This TCR beta chain was found in a study of T cell changes during pregnancy in multiple sclerosis. Unmatched junction bases numbered 3, after V lost 6 bases and J lost 4 bases. The CDR3 length is 12 residues. Germline V gene sequence: CDR1 SQVTM, CDR2 ANQGSEA. TCRdb's copy holds only in-frame clones and misses some; the assay was immunoSEQ multiplex PCR. Altogether about 42,000 clones are present, nearly 90% being singletons, with the ten largest covering under 0.95%. The sequences come from CD4+ T cells from peripheral blood mononuclear cells, collected after pregnancy. The receptor comes from a female donor with multiple sclerosis, enrolled in a pregnancy study. The chain recombines TRBV29-1 with TRBJ2-3; 8 bases agree with TRBD1. CDR3 DNA sequence: TGCAGCGTCCAGGGGGCCGCAGATACGCAGTATTTT. Protein: CSVQGAADTQYF.